This passage covers 26 T cell receptor beta chains from one sample sequenced in a study of T cell repertoires in aging, cancer and after chemotherapy. Amplification of TCR beta used genomic DNA extracted from peripheral blood. Multiplex touch-down PCR with TRB-A/B primers amplified rearranged V-D-J TRB sequences. TCRdb redid the calling of the multiplex PCR reads with MiXCR, one entry per CDR3 protein. This table has around 1,600 distinct CDR3 sequences, around 39% appearing once. The sample consisted of blood. The receptors originated from a human donor with a solid tumor.

The chain employs TRBV20-1 and TRBJ1-4, with D tentatively TRBD1 (5 bases). This CDR3 has 13 residues. The ends were cut back, 3 bases at V and 8 bases at J, with 13 bases in the middle. Germline loops: CDR1 DFQATT, CDR2 SNEGSKA (reference sequence). Here the CDR3 reads CSARPGAGEKLFF. The CDR3 bases are TGCAGTGCTAGGCCTGGGGCAGGAGAAAAACTGTTTTTT.

This clonotype was found a few times. An end of the junction does not agree with germline; a read error may underlie this. The chain employs TRBV24-1 and TRBJ2-7; D remains ambiguous. The CDR3 contains 11 residues. CDR1 is KGHDR, CDR2 SFDVKD, per germline. CDR3 region: CAPRRFYEQYF. The CDR3 DNA follows: TGTGCCCCCAGAAGGTTCTACGAGCAGTACTTC.

The chain combines TRBV6-5 with TRBJ1-1, with D possibly matching TRBD1 (6 bases). Deletions cut 8 bases from V and 8 bases from J, with 24 bases between. Germline lookup yields CDR1 MNHEY and CDR2 SVGAGI. CDR3 size: 15 residues. CDR3 residues: CASSLGGALKSEAFF. CDR3 DNA sequence: TGTGCCAGCTCGTTAGGGGGGGCCCTAAAGTCGGAAGCTTTCTTT.

The CDR3 is CASSFGTRADTQYF. The CDR3, as DNA: TGTGCCAGCAGCTTCGGAACCAGAGCAGATACGCAGTATTTT. V is TRBV5-4 and J is TRBJ2-3, with unresolved D. Trimming removed 2 bases from V and 4 bases from J, with 11 bases in between. Per germline, CDR1 SGHNT and CDR2 YYREEE (reference sequence). CDR3 length equals 14 residues.

This clonotype appeared a few times. This rearrangement joins TRBV20-1 to TRBJ2-7, with TRBD2 as a possible D gene (6 bases). Germline assignment: CDR1 DFQATT and CDR2 SNEGSKA (reference sequence). This CDR3 is 12 amino acids long. V lost 0 bases and J lost 12, with 15 bases in between. The chain's CDR3 is CSARDYRGTPYF. The CDR3 DNA is TGCAGTGCTAGAGATTACCGGGGGACTCCGTACTTC.

J is TRBJ2-1 and V is TRBV7-2; the match to TRBD2 covers 10 bases. The CDR3 runs 15 residues. With 3 bases clipped from V and 6 bases from J, the junction kept 5 bases outside the gene matches. The germline V gene has CDR1 SGHTA and CDR2 FQGNSA. The DNA of the CDR3 is TGTGCCAGCAGCTTGCTGCAGCGGGAGGGCAATGAGCAGTTCTTC. This gives the protein CASSLLQREGNEQFF.

About this clonotype: One base away lies a much larger clone, so this may be a sequencing read error. V gene TRBV6-1 combines with J gene TRBJ2-3, with 8 bases matching TRBD2. Germline V gene lookup returns CDR1 MNHNS and CDR2 SASEGT. This CDR3 region has 15 residues. CDR3 nucleotides: TGTGCCAGCCGTGTAGCGGGGCCTAGCACAGATACGAAGTATTTT. It translates to CASRVAGPSTDTKYF.

In its sample, this clonotype was seen a few times. The gene calls are TRBV19 and TRBJ2-7; 8 bases fit TRBD1. The germline CDR1 and CDR2 sequences are LNHDA and SQIVND (reference sequence). The CDR3 has 14 amino acids. V was clipped by 5 bases and J by 5 bases; unmatched bases: 8. CDR3 sequence reads: CASSPRTGLDEQYF. CDR3 nucleotide sequence: TGTGCCAGTAGTCCTCGGACAGGGTTAGACGAGCAGTACTTC.

In this sample, this clonotype turned up a few times. This sequence joins TRBV30 and TRBJ2-3, with 10 bases lining up with TRBD1. Trimming took 0 bases from V and 3 from J; bases not matched to a gene: 3. CDR3 size: 15 residues. Germline V gives CDR1 GTSNPN, CDR2 SVGIG (reference sequence). The CDR3 protein is CAWSVGQGGTDTQYF. Written as DNA, the CDR3 is TGTGCCTGGAGTGTTGGACAGGGGGGTACAGATACGCAGTATTTT.

The rearrangement joins TRBV6-5 to TRBJ2-3, with 9 bases matching TRBD2. Losses at the gene ends were 0 bases for V and 5 bases for J; bases not matched to a gene: 6. The germline gives CDR1 MNHEY, CDR2 SVGAGI. The CDR3 length is 16 residues. In DNA form, the CDR3 reads TGTGCCAGCAGTTACTCGAAGGCGGGAGGGGGAGATACGCAGTATTTT. Its protein product is CASSYSKAGGGDTQYF.

In this sample, this clonotype turned up a few times. The chain joins TRBV7-2 to TRBJ1-1; maybe TRBD1 (6 bases). The germline CDR1 and CDR2 sequences are SGHTA and FQGNSA. The CDR3 is made up of 13 amino acids. Deletions cut 0 bases from V and 10 bases from J, with 12 bases between. This chain's CDR3 is CASSLAGGLGAFF. The CDR3 DNA reads as TGTGCCAGCAGCTTAGCCGGGGGGCTAGGAGCTTTCTTT.

This rearrangement joins TRBV10-1 to TRBJ2-7; 9 bases match TRBD1. V dropped 2 bases and J dropped 4; count of bases not matched to a gene: 9. This CDR3 is built from 16 residues. Germline V lookup: CDR1 WNHNN, CDR2 SYGVQD (reference sequence). The CDR3 reads CASSETITGGLYEQYF. Here the CDR3 DNA reads TGCGCCAGCAGTGAGACCATAACAGGGGGCTTGTACGAGCAGTACTTC.

This clonotype counts as large. The genes are TRBV27 and TRBJ2-7; 8 bases are a match to TRBD1. CDR1 is MNHEY, CDR2 SMNVEV, per germline (reference sequence). CDR3 length: 14 amino acids. Trimming removed 6 bases from V and 6 bases from J; junction bases left unmatched: 10. The CDR3 sequence: CASSLQGDGVEQYF. DNA for the CDR3: TGTGCCAGCAGCCTACAGGGGGACGGCGTCGAGCAGTACTTC.

The chain is built from TRBV5-1 and TRBJ2-3; D is unclear. Germline V gene sequence: CDR1 SGHRS, CDR2 YFSETQ. With 1 base removed from V and 2 bases from J, the gap between germline ends came to 11 bases. CDR3 length equals 15 residues. CDR3: CASSLLPDFTDTQYF. For the CDR3, the DNA is TGCGCCAGCAGCTTGCTCCCAGACTTCACAGATACGCAGTATTTT.

This sequence joins TRBV12-3 or TRBV12-4 and TRBJ2-7, with 9 bases aligning to TRBD1. V shed 5 bases, J shed 1 base, and the junction held 3 bases outside the gene matches. CDR3 length: 14 residues. The CDR3 reads CASSPGQGSYEQYF. CDR3 sequence (DNA): TGTGCCAGCAGTCCGGGACAGGGATCCTACGAGCAGTACTTC.

V usage is TRBV7-2 and J usage is TRBJ2-1, with 10 nucleotides matching TRBD2. Trimming removed 5 bases from V and 5 bases from J; junction bases left unmatched: 6. CDR3 length: 15 residues. Looked up from germline, CDR1 is SGHTA and CDR2 is FQGNSA. For the CDR3, the DNA is TGTGCCAGCAGCCCCGGGACTAGCGTCCACAATGAGCAGTTCTTC. This gives the protein CASSPGTSVHNEQFF.

This clonotype was seen more than once but under ten times. The V gene is TRBV7-9, the J gene TRBJ2-3; D uncertain. Germline assignment: CDR1 SEHNR and CDR2 FQNEAQ (reference sequence). V was cut by 5 bases and J by 4 bases, with 10 bases left in between. CDR3 length: 13 amino acids. CDR3 bases: TGTGCCAGCAGCACCGGAGCCTCAGATACGCAGTATTTT. Its protein product is CASSTGASDTQYF.

This clonotype was observed a few times. The rearrangement uses TRBV19 and TRBJ1-4; possibly TRBD1 for D (6 bases). Germline values: CDR1 LNHDA, CDR2 SQIVND (reference sequence). The CDR3 length is 14 residues. V was shortened by 6 bases and J by 6 bases, with 14 bases between the two germline ends. This CDR3 is CASSKQGGDEKLFF. CDR3 coding DNA: TGTGCCAGTAGCAAACAGGGCGGGGATGAAAAACTGTTTTTT.

The V gene is TRBV5-4, the J gene TRBJ1-5, with TRBD1 matching over 11 bases. The CDR3 length is 15 residues. J was trimmed by 6 bases and V by 4 bases; bases with no gene match: 6. CDR1 is SGHNT, CDR2 YYREEE, per germline (reference sequence). The DNA of the CDR3 is TGTGCCAGCAGCCGGGACAGGGGGTACGGTCAGCCCCAGCATTTT. It specifies CASSRDRGYGQPQHF.

The V and J genes are TRBV6-5 and TRBJ1-5; D unresolved. Germline V gives CDR1 MNHEY, CDR2 SVGAGI. The length of the CDR3 is 12 residues. Trimming left V 4 bases short and J 7 bases short, with 8 bases between. The DNA for the CDR3 is TGTGCCAGCAGTTTTCGTGGCCAGCCCCAGCATTTT. Translating it yields CASSFRGQPQHF.

This clonotype was detected only once. This chain joins TRBV10-1 and TRBJ2-1, with 8 bases matching TRBD2. This CDR3 comprises 17 residues. Trimming removed 6 bases from V and 0 bases from J; junction bases left unmatched: 10. Germline V gene data show CDR1 as WNHNN and CDR2 as SYGVQD (reference sequence). CDR3 sequence reads: CASSAIAGISSYNEQFF. For the CDR3, the DNA is TGCGCCAGCAGCGCCATAGCGGGAATTAGCTCCTACAATGAGCAGTTCTTC.

The rearrangement uses TRBV5-1 and TRBJ1-2, with D possibly matching TRBD1 (6 bases). The germline V gene encodes CDR1 SGHRS and CDR2 YFSETQ. This CDR3 is built from 17 residues. Deletions cut 3 bases from V and 0 bases from J, with 18 bases between. As DNA, the CDR3 is TGCGCCAGCAGCTCCCTTACCCCGACAGGACCTAACTATGGCTACACCTTC. The encoded protein is CASSSLTPTGPNYGYTF.

The V call is TRBV6-1, the J call TRBJ2-5; D possibly corresponds to TRBD1 (5 bases). The CDR3 extends over 13 amino acids. Trimming took off 5 bases at V and 4 bases at J, with 11 bases between the two ends. Germline-derived CDR1 and CDR2 are MNHNS and SASEGT. DNA for the CDR3: TGTGCCAGCAGTTCGACAGTGGTAGAGACCCAGTACTTC. Translation gives CASSSTVVETQYF.

This clonotype has only a few counts. This chain joins TRBV29-1 and TRBJ1-1, with D perhaps matching TRBD1 (5 bases). Trimming stripped 1 base from V and 1 base from J, with 10 bases between. From germline, CDR1 is SQVTM and CDR2 ANQGSEA. The CDR3 contains 14 residues. The CDR3 coding sequence is TGCAGCGTTGAAGTCAGGGAGGGGAACACTGAAGCTTTCTTT. Translated: CSVEVREGNTEAFF.

The chain carries TRBV7-9 and TRBJ1-3; weak D call: TRBD1 (6 bases). CDR1 SEHNR and CDR2 FQNEAQ come from the germline V gene (reference sequence). V was cut by 0 bases and J by 3 bases, with 15 bases left in between. The CDR3 runs 17 residues. CDR3 nucleotides: TGTGCCAGCAGCTTAGCGTGGACAGAAGTACATGGAAACACCATATATTTT. This codes for CASSLAWTEVHGNTIYF.

This clonotype occurred a few times. The J gene is TRBJ2-7, the V gene TRBV7-6; 11 bases align to TRBD2. The length of the CDR3 is 16 residues. The germline V gene encodes CDR1 SGHVS and CDR2 FNYEAQ. V lost 2 bases and J lost 6; bases outside the gene matches: 9. The CDR3 here is CASSLTSGGVIVEQYF. The CDR3, as DNA: TGTGCCAGCAGCTTAACTAGCGGGGGAGTTATCGTCGAGCAGTACTTC.